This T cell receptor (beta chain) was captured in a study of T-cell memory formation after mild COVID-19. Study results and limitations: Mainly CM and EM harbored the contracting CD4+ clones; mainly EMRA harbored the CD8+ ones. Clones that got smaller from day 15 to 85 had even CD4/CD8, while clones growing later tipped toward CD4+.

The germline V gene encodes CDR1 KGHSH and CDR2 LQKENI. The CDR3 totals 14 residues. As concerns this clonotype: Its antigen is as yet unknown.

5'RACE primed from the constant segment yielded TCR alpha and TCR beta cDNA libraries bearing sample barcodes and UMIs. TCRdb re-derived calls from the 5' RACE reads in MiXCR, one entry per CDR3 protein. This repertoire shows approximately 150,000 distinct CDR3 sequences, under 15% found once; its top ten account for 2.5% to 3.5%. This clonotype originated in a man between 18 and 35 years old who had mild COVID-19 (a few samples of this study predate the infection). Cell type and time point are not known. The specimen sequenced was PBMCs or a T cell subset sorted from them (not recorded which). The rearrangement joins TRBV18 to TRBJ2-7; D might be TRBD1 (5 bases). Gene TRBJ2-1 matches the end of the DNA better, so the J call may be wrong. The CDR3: CASSEMMQGYEQFF. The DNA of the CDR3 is TGTGCCAGCTCAGAGATGATGCAGGGCTACGAGCAGTTCTTC.